Listed below are T cell receptor beta chains from one sample, sequenced in a study of CD8+ T cells in alopecia areata. This table comes from immunoSEQ multiplex PCR, and its TCRdb copy is limited to in-frame clones, with some not included. This sample has approximately 130,000 clones; 61% occur once, and the top ten carry around 5.7%. The sequenced sample was CD4+ T cells sorted from blood, obtained at week 4, from a patient treated with tofacitinib. These TCRs come from a human donor with alopecia areata. CDR3s include the opening cysteine and the closing phenylalanine or tryptophan. A D gene is named only where the DNA matches it firmly. Part of the rows lack a size; the others show once, few, many or a class for expanded clones.

clone_size | j_call | v_call | d_call | cdr3_aa | cdr3_nt
- | TRBJ2-6 | TRBV28 | - | CASRKNGGANVLTF | TGTGCCAGCAGAAAAAACGGTGGGGCCAACGTCCTGACTTTC
- | TRBJ1-5 | TRBV29-1 | - | CSAGKGGENQPQHF | TGCAGCGCTGGTAAAGGGGGTGAGAATCAGCCCCAGCATTTT
- | TRBJ2-7 | TRBV6-5 | TRBD2 | CASSSAGGRYEQYF | TGTGCCAGCAGTAGTGCGGGGGGCCGGTACGAGCAGTACTTC
few | TRBJ2-1 | TRBV19 | - | CASRRVASYNEQFF | TGTGCCAGTCGCCGAGTAGCGTCGTACAATGAGCAGTTCTTC
few | TRBJ1-5 | TRBV30 | - | CAWSAGQGWNQPQHF | TGTGCCTGGAGTGCGGGACAAGGTTGGAATCAGCCCCAGCATTTT
- | TRBJ1-1 | TRBV10-3 | - | CAISDRTGTEAFF | TGTGCCATCAGTGACAGGACGGGCACTGAAGCTTTCTTT
- | TRBJ2-5 | TRBV7-2 | - | CASSLDLETQYF | TGTGCCAGCAGCCTCGATCTTGAGACCCAGTACTTC
- | TRBJ2-5 | TRBV23-1 | - | CASSHGETQYF | TGCGCCAGCAGTCACGGCGAGACCCAGTACTTC
- | TRBJ1-2 | TRBV4-1 | - | CASSHGRARTMDGYTF | TGCGCCAGCAGCCATGGCAGGGCGAGAACAATGGATGGCTACACCTTC
- | TRBJ2-2 | TRBV5-1 | - | CASSLEGAGELFF | TGCGCCAGCAGCTTGGAGGGGGCCGGGGAGCTGTTTTTT
few | TRBJ1-2 | TRBV6-5 | TRBD1 | CASSYLRTGGGYGYTF | TGTGCCAGCAGTTACTTACGGACAGGGGGCGGGTATGGCTACACCTTC
once | TRBJ2-1 | TRBV29-1 | TRBD1 | CSTYRGQGQFF | TGCAGCACCTACAGGGGTCAGGGGCAGTTCTTC
few | TRBJ2-7 | TRBV5-6 | - | CASSLKQGRWEQYF | TGTGCCAGCAGCTTGAAACAGGGAAGGTGGGAGCAGTACTTC
- | TRBJ2-5 | TRBV7-9 | TRBD2 | CASSLLAGSMRETQYF | TGTGCCAGCAGCTTGCTAGCGGGGAGTATGCGGGAGACCCAGTACTTC
- | TRBJ2-1 | TRBV28 | - | CASSFRLVSHNEQFF | TGTGCCAGCAGTTTTAGACTAGTTTCACACAATGAGCAGTTCTTC
- | TRBJ1-1 | TRBV29-1 | - | CSVKSNTEAFF | TGCAGCGTAAAATCGAACACTGAAGCTTTCTTT
- | TRBJ2-3 | TRBV28 | TRBD2 | CASRIPGLAGSTDTQYF | TGTGCCAGCAGGATTCCGGGACTAGCGGGTAGCACAGATACGCAGTATTTT
- | TRBJ1-2 | TRBV29-1 | TRBD1 | CSVRDRGFYGYTF | TGCAGCGTCAGGGACAGGGGGTTCTATGGCTACACCTTC
- | TRBJ2-5 | TRBV4-1 | - | CASSVPGGRETQYF | TGCGCCAGCAGCGTCCCAGGGGGGAGGGAGACCCAGTACTTC
few | TRBJ1-3 | TRBV5-1 | - | CASRPRTGNTIYF | TGCGCCAGCAGACCCAGGACTGGAAACACCATATATTTT
- | TRBJ1-2 | TRBV29-1 | TRBD1 | CSVATGRGGYTF | TGCAGCGTTGCGACAGGGCGAGGTGGCTACACCTTC